This T cell receptor (beta chain) emerged from a study of T-cell memory formation after mild COVID-19. Looking at the study overall: Clusters were largely donor specific. Whole-study findings and limits: A balance of CD4 and CD8 characterized clones contracting day 15 to 85, whereas later expanders leaned CD4+. CD4+ contracting clones lay mainly in CM and EM, CD8+ ones in EMRA.

This CDR3 spans 14 amino acids. Germline loops: CDR1 SGHRS, CDR2 YFSETQ. TCRdb reprocessed the 5' RACE reads with MiXCR, giving one entry per CDR3 protein. The sample records roughly 160,000 distinct CDR3 sequences, 11% being singletons. About this clonotype: Its antigen is unknown. The junction departs from germline at one end; a sequencing error may be responsible.

Sequencing was done on a sample of PBMCs or a T cell subset sorted from them (not recorded which). The TCR comes from a man aged 18 to 30 who had mild COVID-19 (a few samples of this study predate the infection). Cell type and time point are not known. This sequence joins TRBV5-1 and TRBJ1-1; the match to TRBD1 covers 7 bases. CDR3 protein: CSSRNHDRDTEAFF. CDR3 nucleotides: TGCTCCAGCAGGAACCACGACAGGGACACTGAAGCTTTCTTT.